What follows are 4 T cell receptor beta chains derived from one specimen sequenced in a study of shared clonotypes between healthy human individuals. Data came from immunoSEQ multiplex PCR; TCRdb stores just in-frame clones and leaves some out. Here the sample spans 1,400,000 or so clones, approximately 98.5% being singletons. Source material: naive CD4+ T cells sorted from blood. The subset: CD45RA+ positively selected. These receptor sequences come from a man aged 30 to 39 in good health.

This chain connects TRBV9 to TRBJ2-2, with a weak D call TRBD2 (5 bases). The V end was cut by 6 bases, the J end by 1 base, with 10 bases between. Per the germline V gene, CDR1 is SGDLS and CDR2 is YYNGEE. The length of the CDR3 is 14 residues. CDR3 amino acids: CASKPGGNTGELFF. The CDR3 DNA reads as TGTGCCAGCAAGCCAGGAGGGAACACCGGGGAGCTGTTTTTT.

V usage is TRBV7-9 and J usage is TRBJ2-7; D ambiguous. Trimming took off 3 bases at V and 0 bases at J, with 9 bases between the two ends. CDR3 length: 14 residues. CDR1 SEHNR and CDR2 FQNEAQ come from the germline V gene (reference sequence). The CDR3 spells CASSFSAFSYEQYF. For the CDR3, the DNA is TGTGCCAGCAGCTTTTCCGCATTCTCCTACGAGCAGTACTTC.

The genes are TRBV7-9 and TRBJ2-1, with a tentative D call TRBD2 (6 bases). This CDR3 is built from 15 residues. With 4 bases removed from V and 0 bases from J, the gap between germline ends came to 10 bases. CDR1 is SEHNR and CDR2 is FQNEAQ in the germline V gene (reference sequence). The CDR3 reads CASSWGEASYNEQFF. For the CDR3, the DNA is TGTGCCAGCAGCTGGGGGGAGGCCTCCTACAATGAGCAGTTCTTC.

The CDR3 loop is CASSLNPLVGDTQYF. The DNA for the CDR3 is TGTGCCAGCAGCTTAAATCCACTTGTAGGAGATACGCAGTATTTT. The chain employs TRBV5-4 and TRBJ2-3; D gene ambiguous. Germline V lookup: CDR1 SGHNT, CDR2 YYREEE (reference sequence). Trimming took off 2 bases at V and 5 bases at J, with 15 bases between the two ends. This CDR3 has 15 amino acids.